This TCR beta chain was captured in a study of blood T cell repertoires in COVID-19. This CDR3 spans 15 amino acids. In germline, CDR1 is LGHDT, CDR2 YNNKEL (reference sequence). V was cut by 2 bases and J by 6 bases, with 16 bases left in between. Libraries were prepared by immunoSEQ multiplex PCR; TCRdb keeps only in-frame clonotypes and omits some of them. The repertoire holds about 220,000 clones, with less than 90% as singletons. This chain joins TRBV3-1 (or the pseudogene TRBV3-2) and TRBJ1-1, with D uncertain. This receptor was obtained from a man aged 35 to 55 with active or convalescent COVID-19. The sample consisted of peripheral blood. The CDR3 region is CASSQYSDTQAEAFF. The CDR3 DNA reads TGTGCCAGCAGCCAATACTCAGACACCCAGGCTGAAGCTTTCTTT.